The sequence of this T cell receptor (beta chain) was determined in a study of blood T cell repertoires in COVID-19. Study summary: Samples came from the United States, Italy and Spain, spanning acute and convalescent COVID-19. From T cells, B-cell-depleted T cells, or PBMCs came the material, which was cDNA or gDNA.

This clone was counted a few times. Trimming stripped 3 bases from V and 0 bases from J, with 10 bases between. The CDR3 extends over 16 amino acids. Germline-derived CDR1 and CDR2 are SGHNT and YYREEE (reference sequence). Measured with immunoSEQ multiplex PCR; TCRdb has only the in-frame clones, and not every one. Found here are 100,000 to 150,000 clones, approximately 74% of them singletons; the top ten hold more than 5%. The sequencing input was peripheral blood. This clonotype was sampled from a man between 60 and 70 years old with acute or convalescent COVID-19. The chain couples TRBV5-4 to TRBJ2-6; tentatively, D is TRBD2 (6 bases). CDR3 sequence: CASSYYGGSGANVLTF. As DNA, the CDR3 is TGTGCCAGCAGCTATTACGGGGGCTCTGGGGCCAACGTCCTGACTTTC.